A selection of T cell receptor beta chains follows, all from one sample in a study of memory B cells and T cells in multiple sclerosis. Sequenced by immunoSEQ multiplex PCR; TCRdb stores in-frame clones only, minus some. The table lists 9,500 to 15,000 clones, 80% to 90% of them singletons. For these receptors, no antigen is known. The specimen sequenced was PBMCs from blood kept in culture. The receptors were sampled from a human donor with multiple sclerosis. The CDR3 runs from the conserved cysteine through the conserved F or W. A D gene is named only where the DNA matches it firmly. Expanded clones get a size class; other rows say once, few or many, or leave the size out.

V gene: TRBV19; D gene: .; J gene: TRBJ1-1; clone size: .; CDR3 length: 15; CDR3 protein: CASSLYLATNTEAFF; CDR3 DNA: TGTGCCAGTAGTCTGTACCTGGCTACGAACACTGAAGCTTTCTTT
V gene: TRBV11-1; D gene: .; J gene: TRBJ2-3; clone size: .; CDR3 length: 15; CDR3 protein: CASKNLGRRGDTQYF; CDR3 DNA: TGTGCCAGCAAAAATCTCGGAAGGCGGGGCGATACGCAGTATTTT
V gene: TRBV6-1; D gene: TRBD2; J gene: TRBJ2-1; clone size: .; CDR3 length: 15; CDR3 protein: CASSEFWLAENEQFF; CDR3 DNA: TGTGCCAGCAGTGAATTTTGGCTAGCGGAGAATGAGCAGTTCTTC
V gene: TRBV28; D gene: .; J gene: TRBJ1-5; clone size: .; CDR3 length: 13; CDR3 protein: CASRTLSYQPQHF; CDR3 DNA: TGTGCCAGCAGGACCCTGTCGTACCAGCCCCAGCATTTT
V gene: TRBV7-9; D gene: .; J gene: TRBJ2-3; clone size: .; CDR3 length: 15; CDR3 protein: CASSQTRTSTDTQYF; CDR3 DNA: TGTGCCAGCAGCCAAACTAGGACTAGCACAGATACGCAGTATTTT
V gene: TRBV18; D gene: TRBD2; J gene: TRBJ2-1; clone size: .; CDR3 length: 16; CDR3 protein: CASSPRLAGDEDEQFF; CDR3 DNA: TGTGCCAGCTCCCCCAGACTAGCGGGAGATGAGGATGAGCAGTTCTTC
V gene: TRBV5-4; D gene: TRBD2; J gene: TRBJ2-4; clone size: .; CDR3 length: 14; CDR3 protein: CASSLPGGGDIQYF; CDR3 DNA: TGTGCCAGCAGCTTGCCCGGCGGGGGTGACATTCAGTACTTC
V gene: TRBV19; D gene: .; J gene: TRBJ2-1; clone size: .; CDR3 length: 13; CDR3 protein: CASSPWERDEQFF; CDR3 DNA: TGTGCCAGTAGTCCATGGGAGAGGGATGAGCAGTTCTTC
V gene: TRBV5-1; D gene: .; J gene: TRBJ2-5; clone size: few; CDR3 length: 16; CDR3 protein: CASSLGQGGLRETQYF; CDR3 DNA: TGCGCCAGCAGCTTGGGGCAGGGGGGTTTGCGAGAGACCCAGTACTTC
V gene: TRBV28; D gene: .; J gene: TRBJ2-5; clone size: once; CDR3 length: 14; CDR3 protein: CASSPRALEETQYF; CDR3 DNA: TGTGCCAGCAGTCCCAGGGCCTTGGAAGAGACCCAGTACTTC
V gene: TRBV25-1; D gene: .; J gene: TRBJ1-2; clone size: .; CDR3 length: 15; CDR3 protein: CASSDLKMPARGYTF; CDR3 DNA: TGTGCCAGCAGTGATCTAAAAATGCCGGCTCGGGGCTACACCTTC
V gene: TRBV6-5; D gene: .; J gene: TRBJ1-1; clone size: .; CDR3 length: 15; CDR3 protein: CASSYSTQRNTEAFF; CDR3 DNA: TGTGCCAGCAGTTACTCTACACAACGGAACACTGAAGCTTTCTTT
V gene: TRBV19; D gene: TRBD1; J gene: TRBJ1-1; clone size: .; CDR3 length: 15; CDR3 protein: CASSMAGGYITEAFF; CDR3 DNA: TGTGCCAGTAGTATGGCAGGGGGCTATATCACTGAAGCTTTCTTT
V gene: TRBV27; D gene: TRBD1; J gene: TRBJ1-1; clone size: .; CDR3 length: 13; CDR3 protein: CASSLFTGDEAFF; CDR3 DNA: TGTGCCAGCAGTCTTTTTACAGGGGATGAAGCTTTCTTT
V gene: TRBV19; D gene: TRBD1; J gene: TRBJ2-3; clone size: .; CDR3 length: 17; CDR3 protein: CASSIFPVTGRTDTQYF; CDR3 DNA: TGTGCCAGTAGTATATTTCCCGTGACAGGGAGAACAGATACGCAGTATTTT